This paragraph reports one T cell receptor beta chain. What this receptor recognizes is not known. Base-call qualities are not available, and no considerably larger clone is one nucleotide away. The data stem from a study of cytomegalovirus exposure and HLA in healthy donors (dated by TCRdb to the late 2010s). Regarding the research as a whole: According to an earlier analysis of a few hundred of the donors, some 170 million T cells yielded 117 million unique TCR beta sequences and less than 300 Gb of sequence data. A separate validation cohort of 90 to 150 different subjects was used in addition to the approximately 700-subject first cohort. Of the 350 to 450 genotyped donors, 81% were placed in the genetic ancestry cluster associated with self-reported Caucasian donors. Every discovery cohort repertoire had been produced on one sequencing platform. To study patterns of TCR occurrence, a later analysis re-analyzed previously published TCR beta repertoires from 600 to 750 donors and added high-resolution HLA genotyping. Across 398 genotyped donors of the cohort, an average of about 240,000 unique TCR beta nucleotide sequences per donor were sequenced, and 15% to 20% of those sequences were non-productive. Typing coverage varied by locus: roughly 620-640 donors for A, B, C, DRB1 and DQB1; approximately 500 for DQA1; around 610 for DPA1; around 490 for DPB1. The study used immunosequencing to profile the T cell repertoires of approximately 650 subjects and linked those repertoires to cytomegalovirus serostatus. The study aimed to test whether cataloging public T cell receptors could reveal signatures of past pathogen exposure. An earlier analysis of several hundred of the donors applied high-throughput TCR beta sequencing to assess whether each TCR beta V gene segment acted as functional or pseudogenic. About 300 gigabases of sequencing data and 75 million to 85 million unique TCR sequences made up an early release that covered approximately 700 HLA-typed donors. Four to six DR-DQ haplotypes were handled as single units for association and clustering, since linkage in the cohort was strong. A later genetic analysis took genome-wide SNP genotypes for about 60% of the roughly 670 donors and used that subset as a discovery cohort. The later analysis used no new phenotypic data to find candidate immune exposures, relying instead on TCR beta sequences and their occurrence across donors. HLA typing covered class I and class II loci at four-digit resolution. Donor age, sex, ethnicity and CMV serostatus were compiled alongside the repertoire data. To predict cytomegalovirus infection status, the study brought together high-throughput TCR immunosequencing, statistical association of individual TCRs with disease status, and machine learning.

The cohort was made up of about 670 healthy bone marrow donors. At the time of sampling, every cohort member was nominally healthy, though immune exposures that went unrecorded were likely present. The donor was CMV seronegative and belonged to the group of around 350 seronegative cohort members. Every donor gave a peripheral blood sample, and the peripheral blood mononuclear cells from that sample were used for TCR beta sequencing. The Qiagen DNeasy Blood Extraction Kit was used to extract genomic DNA from the blood cell samples. Study-wide conclusions, independent of this receptor: Compared with the 666-donor mean, donors in an Asian-associated ancestry cluster had fewer N-insertions in productive TCRs, according to a later genetic analysis. Immune exposure information for the cohort was limited to CMV serostatus. A cluster of highly shared sequence variants was judged likely to represent a technical artifact of the sequencing pipeline. Specific HLA alleles were associated with 15,000 to 20,000 TCR beta sequences at a false discovery rate of 0.05 in a later analysis. Roughly uniform sequencing depth across donors was assumed in presence/absence analyses, although this assumption may not hold. In a later genetic analysis, a missense DCLRE1C variant was associated with V-gene and J-gene trimming of TCR beta chains, and the association was replicated in an independent cohort. Strong co-occurrence of HLA alleles, especially DR and DQ, made assigning TCR associations to individual alleles difficult. Broadly in line with IMGT annotations, most TCR beta V segments showed up in productive rearrangements about 87% or about 30% of the time in an earlier analysis of 587 of the donors. Most TCR sequences were seen in very few donors, while some public TCRs were found in many individuals. Because the 87-base-pair reads could not distinguish some IMGT-functional V segments, including TRBV6-2 and TRBV6-3, those segments were excluded. A further reported finding was that TCR beta sequences accurately predicted the HLA-A and HLA-B alleles for most subjects in the first cohort. Only TCR beta chains were sequenced in this cohort, and the absence of alpha or paired-chain data limited detectable features. Linkage disequilibrium might explain the correlated functional status among segregating V segments, but an unknown experimental factor could not be ruled out. In a later analysis, TCR association rates were found to vary across HLA loci, with the most associated TCRs seen for DRB1 alleles and the fewest for HLA-C alleles. Because HLA typing was unavailable for some donors at each locus, only the typed subset was used in association tests. The earlier analysis of a few hundred of the donors excluded over 15 rarely observed V segments, including chromosome 9 orphons, because counts were too low. According to the authors, the approach could potentially be generalized to other disease states and immunological phenotypes. Three of the identified cytomegalovirus-associated TCR beta chains were confirmed in vitro to be specific for cytomegalovirus antigens. In the study, 150 to 200 TCR beta chains were listed as associated with cytomegalovirus. Most CMV-associated TCR beta chains appeared to be HLA-restricted in a later analysis, and the HLA associations seemed to be driven largely by CMV exposure. A later analysis reported that several top co-occurrence clusters appeared linked to parvovirus B19, influenza, CMV and Epstein-Barr virus. Compared with equally common non-associated chains, HLA-associated TCR beta chains in a later analysis were more clonally expanded and had lower generation probabilities. The classifier was reported to diagnose cytomegalovirus status with high specificity and sensitivity in both the original and validation cohorts.

To prepare the library, the immunoSEQ multiplex PCR assay was applied. For the multiplex PCR, a mixture combining 60 forward primers for TCR Vbeta segments and 13 reverse primers for TCR Jbeta segments was used. The CDR3 region of rearranged TCR beta genes was amplified from genomic DNA with a multiplex PCR assay. The amplified TCR beta libraries were sequenced on the Illumina HiSeq System as 87-base-pair reads. The original pipeline was this. Across the 600 to 700 repertoires, a later analysis counted 60 million to 90 million unique TCR beta chains, roughly 11 million of which were shared by at least two donors. A nearest-neighbor algorithm error-corrected the raw reads and collapsed the reads into unique sequences, merging closely related sequences to remove PCR and sequencing errors. CDR3 sequences were aligned to IMGT reference sequences to assign V, D and J gene segments. For a sequence to be retained, at least a six-nucleotide match to both a V gene segment and a J gene segment was required. A rearrangement was called productive if the CDR3 had no stop codons and remained in frame with V and J, and every other rearrangement was called non-productive. CDR3 was defined according to IMGT convention as the region running from the second conserved V-encoded cysteine to the conserved J-encoded phenylalanine. The earlier analysis of fewer than 700 of the donors excluded sequences that lacked an unambiguous match to a single V gene segment. An earlier analysis of 500 to 700 of the donors classified V segments as functional when productive rearrangements were above 56.7% and as segregating when the standard deviation between donors was above 5%. A statistical classification framework was built for diagnosing cytomegalovirus status from the catalog of TCR beta chain sequences. V and J gene assignment, in a later analysis, came from comparing TCR nucleotide sequences with IMGT/GENE-DB human TR gene sequences. Using the TCRdist pipeline, a later analysis assigned CDR3 sequences along with most-parsimonious VDJ recombination scenarios. In a later analysis, each TCR beta chain was defined by its CDR3 amino acid sequence together with its V-gene family, and reads without a unique V-gene family were excluded. A later analysis removed 592 highly shared, low-generation-probability nucleotide sequences to deal with suspected cross-contamination and a sequencing artifact. For each public chain, a later analysis derived a clonal expansion index from normalized ranks of inferred template counts within each repertoire. In a later analysis, generation probabilities were computed using a VDJ recombination model fitted to out-of-frame rearrangements, and the results were checked against IGoR. In a later analysis, hypergeometric tests were used to score TCR-TCR, TCR-HLA and TCR-CMV co-occurrence, with a repertoire-size bias correction applied to TCR pairs. False discovery rates were estimated in a later analysis by permuting HLA or CMV assignments 20 times. A later analysis grouped co-occurring TCRs with DBSCAN, adding TCRdist sequence similarity when clustering within HLA-allele-positive subsets. Repertoires with fewer than 30,000 or more than 120,000 public chains, plus five repertoires with anomalous nucleotide sharing, were excluded from co-occurrence clustering. As stored in TCRdb, this immuneACCESS dataset retains in-frame rearrangements with V and J assigned. A fraction of the clones does not appear; measured against another copy, unresolved V genes explain less than half of the discrepancy, and the remainder lacks a known reason. That table furnishes V, J and clone size, whereas the DNA furnished D and trimming. The sample profile shows about 110,000 clones; approximately 73% of them were found once. The ten most abundant clones make up around 7.8% of the sample.

As encoded in the germline V gene, CDR1 is KGHSH while CDR2 is LQKENI. Including cysteine and phenylalanine, the CDR3 has 14 amino acids. Just CDR3 DNA is preserved here, 42 bases in frame from base 1. V loses 6 bases, J loses 0 bases, and the germline ends lie 12 bases apart. The sequence came from a man younger than 40 in good health and CMV-seronegative. The sequencing sample was made of PBMCs. This chain joins TRBV18 to TRBJ2-7, and possibly TRBD1, on 5 matching bases. The DNA sequence reads TGTGCCAGCTCTCAGGGAAGGAGCTCCTACGAGCAGTACTTC. The translation is CASSQGRSSYEQYF.